This T cell receptor beta chain was profiled in a study of CD8 T cells in Susac syndrome. As for this clonotype: Its antigen is unidentified.

Sequencing of TCR beta drew on CD8+ and CD4+ T cells from blood. Study-wide points: The study conceded that relatively few individuals underwent its TCR sequencing and HLA analysis.

The CDR3 runs to 14 residues. Germline CDR1 reads ENHRY; CDR2 reads SYGVKD. V was trimmed by 2 bases and J by 7 bases, leaving 14 bases between them. Random hexamers were used to reverse transcribe an amount of about 0.45 to 1 ug RNA. Multiplex PCR with immunoSEQ amplified the TCR beta CDR3 across 54 Vbeta and 13 Jbeta. TCRdb processed the immunoSEQ multiplex PCR reads anew with MiXCR; each CDR3 protein has one entry. Of roughly 200,000 distinct CDR3 sequences in the sample, approximately 95% are singletons; the top ten hold approximately 0.075%. This receptor was identified in a human donor with multiple sclerosis. The sample taken for sequencing was CD4+ T cells from PBMCs. The J gene is TRBJ1-2, the V gene TRBV10-3; no clear D. The CDR3 sequence is CAISEDPSSRGYTF. The CDR3 DNA sequence: TGTGCCATCAGTGAGGATCCCTCCTCGCGTGGCTACACCTTC.